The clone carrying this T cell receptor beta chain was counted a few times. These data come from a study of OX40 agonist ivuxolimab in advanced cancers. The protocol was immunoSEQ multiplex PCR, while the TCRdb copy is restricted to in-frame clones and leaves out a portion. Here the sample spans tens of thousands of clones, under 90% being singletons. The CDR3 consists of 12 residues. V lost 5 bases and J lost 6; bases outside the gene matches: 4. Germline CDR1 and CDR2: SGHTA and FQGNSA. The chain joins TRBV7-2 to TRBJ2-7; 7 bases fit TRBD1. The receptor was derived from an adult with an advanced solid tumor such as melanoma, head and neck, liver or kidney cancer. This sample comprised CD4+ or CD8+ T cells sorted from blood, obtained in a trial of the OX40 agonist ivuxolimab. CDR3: CASSLDRSEQYF. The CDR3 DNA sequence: TGTGCCAGCAGCCTGGACAGGTCCGAGCAGTACTTC.